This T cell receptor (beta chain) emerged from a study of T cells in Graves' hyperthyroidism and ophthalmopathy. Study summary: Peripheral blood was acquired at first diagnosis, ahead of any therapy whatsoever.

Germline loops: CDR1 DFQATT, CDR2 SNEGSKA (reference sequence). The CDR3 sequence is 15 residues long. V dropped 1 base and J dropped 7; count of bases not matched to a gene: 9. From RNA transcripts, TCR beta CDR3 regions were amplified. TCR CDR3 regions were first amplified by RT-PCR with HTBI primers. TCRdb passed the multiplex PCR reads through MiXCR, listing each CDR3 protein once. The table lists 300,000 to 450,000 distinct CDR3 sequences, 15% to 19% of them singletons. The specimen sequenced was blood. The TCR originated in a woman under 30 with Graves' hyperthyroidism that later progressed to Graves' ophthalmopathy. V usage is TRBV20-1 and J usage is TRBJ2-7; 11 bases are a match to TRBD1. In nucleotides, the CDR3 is TGCAGTGCTAGAGGACCGGGACAGGGGGGACATGAGCAGTACTTC. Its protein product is CSARGPGQGGHEQYF.